One sample yielded the 8 T cell receptor beta chains listed below, sequenced in a study of T cell repertoires in cytomegalovirus infection. TCRdb redid the calling of the reads with MiXCR, one entry per CDR3 protein. The sample lists some 700,000 distinct CDR3 sequences, less than 40% occurring once. Material for sequencing was PBMCs. Source of these receptors: a human donor in good health (CMV status not recorded). Some clones in this sample may be carry-over from other donors' samples.

The gene calls are TRBV19 and TRBJ2-1; 12 nucleotides line up with TRBD2. CDR1 and CDR2 from the germline V gene are LNHDA and SQIVND (reference sequence). J lost 4 bases, V lost 8 bases, and 6 bases had no gene match. CDR3 length equals 15 residues. The CDR3 DNA sequence: TGTGCCAGTTCTGGACTAGCGGGACAATACAATGAGCAGTTCTTC. Residues: CASSGLAGQYNEQFF.

This clonotype has more than one count but fewer than ten. The genes are TRBV6-5 and TRBJ2-4; D possibly matches TRBD1 or TRBD2 (5 bases each). Germline CDR1 reads MNHEY; CDR2 reads SVGAGI. Trimming stripped 6 bases from V and 6 bases from J, with 21 bases between. This CDR3 is built from 16 residues. The CDR3: CASSKGLGTAGNIQYF. The CDR3 DNA reads TGTGCCAGCAGCAAAGGCCTCGGGACCGCCGGAAACATTCAGTACTTC.

V is TRBV7-6 and J is TRBJ2-2; D is perhaps TRBD2 (5 bases). CDR3 size: 14 residues. Germline lookup yields CDR1 SGHVS and CDR2 FNYEAQ. Trimming stripped 3 bases from V and 6 bases from J, with 11 bases between. CDR3 nucleotides: TGTGCCAGCAGCTTGCTAGTCGGGGCCGGGGAGCTGTTTTTT. Protein product: CASSLLVGAGELFF. Variable domain in full (rest from reference TRBV7-6 and TRBJ2-2): GAGVSQSPRYKVTKRGQDVALRCDPISGHVSLYWYRQALGQGPEFLTYFNYEAQQDKSGLPNDRFSAERPEGSISTLTIQRTEQRDSAMYRCASSLLVGAGELFFGEGSRLTVL.

The gene calls are TRBV6-1 and TRBJ1-2, with D perhaps TRBD1 (5 bases). The germline V gene has CDR1 MNHNS and CDR2 SASEGT. Trimming took 5 bases from V and 7 from J, leaving 20 bases between them. The CDR3 covers 15 residues. CDR3 protein: CASSWGGEPRGGYTF. The CDR3 region has the DNA TGTGCCAGCAGTTGGGGGGGGGAACCTAGGGGTGGCTACACCTTC.

This clonotype was detected ten times or more. The V gene is TRBV7-8, the J gene TRBJ2-5; the D is unclear. Germline CDR1 SGHVS, CDR2 FQNEAQ. Trimming removed 2 bases at V and 1 base at J, with 8 bases between. The CDR3 runs to 14 residues. CDR3 in amino acids: CASSLSFSQETQYF. The DNA for the CDR3 is TGTGCCAGCAGCTTAAGTTTTTCCCAAGAGACCCAGTACTTC.

V gene TRBV11-2 combines with J gene TRBJ2-3, with D unresolved. The CDR3 runs to 16 residues. The germline V gene encodes CDR1 SGHAT and CDR2 FQNNGV. V was cut by 4 bases and J by 4 bases, with 18 bases left in between. For the CDR3, the DNA is TGTGCCAGCAGCTCTAGGATACTAAATCTCCCAGATACGCAGTATTTT. Its protein is CASSSRILNLPDTQYF.

As concerns this clonotype: A much more abundant neighbour one base away suggests this may be a read error. V gene TRBV7-2 combines with J gene TRBJ1-2; no firm D call. Trimming shortened V by 2 bases and J by 6 bases, and 16 bases separated the two germline ends. Per the germline V gene, CDR1 is SGHTA and CDR2 is FQGNSA. CDR3 size: 15 residues. The CDR3: CASSLKPEAIDGYTF. In nucleotides, the CDR3 is TGTGCCAGCAGCTTAAAGCCAGAGGCCATTGATGGCTACACCTTC.

The rearrangement links TRBV12-3 or TRBV12-4 to TRBJ1-1, with D perhaps matching TRBD1 (6 bases). This CDR3 spans 15 amino acids. The V end was cut by 1 base, the J end by 6 bases, with 15 bases between. The CDR3 DNA reads as TGTGCCAGCAGTTTAGGGGGGCGTAGTACGTCTGAAGCTTTCTTT. It is translated as CASSLGGRSTSEAFF.